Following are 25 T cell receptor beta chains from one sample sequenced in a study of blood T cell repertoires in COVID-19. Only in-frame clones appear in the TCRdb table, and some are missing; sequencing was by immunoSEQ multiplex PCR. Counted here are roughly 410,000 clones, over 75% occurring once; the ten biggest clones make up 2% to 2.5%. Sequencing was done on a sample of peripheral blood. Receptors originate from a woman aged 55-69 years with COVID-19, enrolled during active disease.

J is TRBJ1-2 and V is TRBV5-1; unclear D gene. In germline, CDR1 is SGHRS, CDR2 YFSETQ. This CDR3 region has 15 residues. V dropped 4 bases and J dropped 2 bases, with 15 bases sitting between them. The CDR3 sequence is CASSKSSGENYGYTF. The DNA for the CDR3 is TGCGCCAGCAGCAAATCCTCCGGGGAGAACTATGGCTACACCTTC.

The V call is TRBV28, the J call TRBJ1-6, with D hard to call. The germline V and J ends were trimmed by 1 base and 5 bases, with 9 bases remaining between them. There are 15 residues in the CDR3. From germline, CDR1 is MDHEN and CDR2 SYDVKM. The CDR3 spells CASSLSGLHNSPLHF. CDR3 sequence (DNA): TGTGCCAGCAGTTTATCGGGTCTACATAATTCACCCCTCCACTTT.

The CDR3 DNA is TGCGCCAGCAGCCCTCGGACAGGGGGCGAATTGTTTTTT. Translation gives CASSPRTGGELFF. This sequence joins TRBV5-1 and TRBJ1-4, with 11 bases aligning to TRBD1. The CDR3 consists of 13 residues. Per the germline V gene, CDR1 is SGHRS and CDR2 is YFSETQ. V lost 4 bases to trimming and J lost 15 bases; unmatched junction nucleotides: 8.

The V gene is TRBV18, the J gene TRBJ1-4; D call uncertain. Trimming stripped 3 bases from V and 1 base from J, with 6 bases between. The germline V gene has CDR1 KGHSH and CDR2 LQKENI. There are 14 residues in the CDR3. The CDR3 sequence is CASSPPLTNEKLFF. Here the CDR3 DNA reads TGTGCCAGCTCACCCCCCTTAACTAATGAAAAACTGTTTTTT.

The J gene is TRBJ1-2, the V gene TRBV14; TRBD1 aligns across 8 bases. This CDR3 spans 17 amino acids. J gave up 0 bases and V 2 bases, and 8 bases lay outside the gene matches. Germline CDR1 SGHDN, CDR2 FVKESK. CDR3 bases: TGTGCCAGCAGCCAACGAACCCCGGGACAGGCTAACTATGGCTACACCTTC. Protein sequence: CASSQRTPGQANYGYTF.

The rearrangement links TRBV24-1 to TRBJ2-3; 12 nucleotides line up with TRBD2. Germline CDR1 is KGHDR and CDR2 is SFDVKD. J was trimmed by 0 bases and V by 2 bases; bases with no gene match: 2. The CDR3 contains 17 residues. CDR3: CATSDSLAGGSTDTQYF. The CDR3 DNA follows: TGTGCCACCAGTGATTCACTAGCGGGGGGTAGCACAGATACGCAGTATTTT.

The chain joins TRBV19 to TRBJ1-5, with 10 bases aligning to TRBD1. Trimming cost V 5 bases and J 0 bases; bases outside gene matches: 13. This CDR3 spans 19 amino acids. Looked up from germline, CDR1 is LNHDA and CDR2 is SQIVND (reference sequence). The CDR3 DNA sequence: TGTGCCAGTAGTGTCAGGACAGGGGGATCCCCTTATAGCAATCAGCCCCAGCATTTT. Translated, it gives CASSVRTGGSPYSNQPQHF.

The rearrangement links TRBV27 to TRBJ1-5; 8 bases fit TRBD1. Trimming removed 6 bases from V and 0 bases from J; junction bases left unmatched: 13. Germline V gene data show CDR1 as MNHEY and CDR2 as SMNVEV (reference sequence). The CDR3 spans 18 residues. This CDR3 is CASRAGQEGVYSNQPQHF. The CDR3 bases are TGTGCCAGCAGGGCGGGACAGGAGGGGGTCTATAGCAATCAGCCCCAGCATTTT.

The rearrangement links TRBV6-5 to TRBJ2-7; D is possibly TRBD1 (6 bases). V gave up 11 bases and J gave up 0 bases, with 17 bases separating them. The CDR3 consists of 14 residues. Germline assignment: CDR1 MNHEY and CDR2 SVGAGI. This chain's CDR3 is CACIGQKASYEQYF. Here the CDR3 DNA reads TGTGCCTGTATCGGACAGAAAGCCTCCTACGAGCAGTACTTC.

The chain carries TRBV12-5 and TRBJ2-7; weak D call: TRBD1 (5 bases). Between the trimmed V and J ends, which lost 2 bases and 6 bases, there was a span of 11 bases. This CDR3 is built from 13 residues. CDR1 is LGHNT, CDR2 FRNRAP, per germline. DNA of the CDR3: TGTGCTAGTGGTTTGCTGACAGTTTTCGAGCAGTACTTC. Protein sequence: CASGLLTVFEQYF. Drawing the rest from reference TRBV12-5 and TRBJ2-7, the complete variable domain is DARVTQTPRHKVTEMGQEVTMRCQPILGHNTVFWYRQTMMQGLELLAYFRNRAPLDDSGMPKDRFSAEMPDATLATLKIQPSEPRDSAVYFCASGLLTVFEQYFGPGTRLTVT.

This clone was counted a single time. The CDR3 DNA reads as TGTGCCAGCAGCTTAAGGGCAGGGCTAGCGGTAACAGAAAAGGGGGTTACGCAGTATTTT. This gives the protein CASSLRAGLAVTEKGVTQYF. The chain joins TRBV9 to TRBJ2-3, with TRBD2 as a possible D gene (7 bases). V lost 4 bases to trimming and J lost 8 bases, with 35 bases between them. This CDR3 region has 20 residues. Looked up from germline, CDR1 is SGDLS and CDR2 is YYNGEE.

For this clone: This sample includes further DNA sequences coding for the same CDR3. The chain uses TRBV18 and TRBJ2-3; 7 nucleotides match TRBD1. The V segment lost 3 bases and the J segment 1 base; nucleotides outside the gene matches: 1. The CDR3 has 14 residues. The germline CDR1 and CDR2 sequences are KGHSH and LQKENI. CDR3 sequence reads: CASSPGTGTDTQYF. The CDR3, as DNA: TGTGCCAGCTCACCCGGGACAGGCACAGATACGCAGTATTTT.

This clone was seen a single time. CDR3 loop: CSVDPGTELYEQYF. The CDR3 DNA reads TGCAGCGTTGATCCCGGGACAGAGCTTTACGAGCAGTACTTC. V and J are TRBV29-1 and TRBJ2-7; TRBD1 matches at 7 bases. CDR1 and CDR2 (germline): SQVTM, ANQGSEA. Unmatched junction bases numbered 9, after V lost 3 bases and J lost 4 bases. This CDR3 has 14 amino acids.

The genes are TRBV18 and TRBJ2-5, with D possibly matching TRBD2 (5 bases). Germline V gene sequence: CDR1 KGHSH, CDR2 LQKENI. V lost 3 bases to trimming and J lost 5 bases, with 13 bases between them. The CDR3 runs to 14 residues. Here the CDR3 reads CASSPPSSGETQYF. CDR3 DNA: TGTGCCAGCTCACCCCCCAGCTCGGGGGAGACCCAGTACTTC.

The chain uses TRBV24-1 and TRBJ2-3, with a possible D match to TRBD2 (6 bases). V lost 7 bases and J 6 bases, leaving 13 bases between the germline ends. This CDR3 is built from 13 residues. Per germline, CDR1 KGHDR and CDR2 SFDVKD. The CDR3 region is CATRGGAGDTQYF. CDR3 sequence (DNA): TGTGCCACCAGGGGCGGGGCAGGGGATACGCAGTATTTT.

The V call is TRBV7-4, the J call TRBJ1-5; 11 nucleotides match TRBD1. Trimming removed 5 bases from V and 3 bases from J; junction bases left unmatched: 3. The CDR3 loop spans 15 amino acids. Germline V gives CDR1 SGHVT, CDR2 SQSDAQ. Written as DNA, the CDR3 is TGTGCCAGCAGCCCGGACAGGGGGCACAATCAGCCCCAGCATTTT. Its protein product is CASSPDRGHNQPQHF.

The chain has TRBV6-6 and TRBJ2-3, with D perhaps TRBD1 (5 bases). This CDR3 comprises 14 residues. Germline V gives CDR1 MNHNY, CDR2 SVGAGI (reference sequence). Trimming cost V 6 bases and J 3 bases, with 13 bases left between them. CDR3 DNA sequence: TGTGCCAGCAGCCTGACAGACATGACAGATACGCAGTATTTT. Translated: CASSLTDMTDTQYF.

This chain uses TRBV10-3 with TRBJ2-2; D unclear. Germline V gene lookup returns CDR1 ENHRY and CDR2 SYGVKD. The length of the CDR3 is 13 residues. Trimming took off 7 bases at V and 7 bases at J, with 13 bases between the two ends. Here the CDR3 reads CAIKDTSSGELFF. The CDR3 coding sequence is TGTGCCATCAAAGACACCTCGAGCGGGGAGCTGTTTTTT.

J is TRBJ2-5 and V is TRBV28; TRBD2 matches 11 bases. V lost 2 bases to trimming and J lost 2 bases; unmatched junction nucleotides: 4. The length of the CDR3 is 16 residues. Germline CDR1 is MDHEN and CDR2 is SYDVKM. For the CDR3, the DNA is TGTGCCAGCAGTTTAGAAGTAGCGGGGGGGCAAGAGACCCAGTACTTC. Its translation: CASSLEVAGGQETQYF.

The CDR3 DNA sequence: TGTGCCAGCAGTGAATTACCAGTGGGCTCACCCCTCCACTTT. Its protein is CASSELPVGSPLHF. The chain joins TRBV2 to TRBJ1-6; no reliable D call. This CDR3 has 14 amino acids. With 2 bases removed from V and 10 bases from J, the gap between germline ends came to 12 bases. From germline, CDR1 is SNHLY and CDR2 FYNNEI.

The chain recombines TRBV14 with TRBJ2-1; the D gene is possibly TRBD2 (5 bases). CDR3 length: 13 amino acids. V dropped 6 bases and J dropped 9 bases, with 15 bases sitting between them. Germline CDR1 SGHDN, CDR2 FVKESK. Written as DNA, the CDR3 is TGTGCCAGCAGTCTTGGAGAACGGGGTGAGCAGTTCTTC. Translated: CASSLGERGEQFF.

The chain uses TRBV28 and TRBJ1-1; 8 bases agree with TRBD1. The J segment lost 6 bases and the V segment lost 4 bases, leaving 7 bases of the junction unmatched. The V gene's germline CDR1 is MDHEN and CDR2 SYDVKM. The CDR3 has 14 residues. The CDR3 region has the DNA TGTGCCAGCAGTTCACAGGGGGGCATCGCTGAAGCTTTCTTT. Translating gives CASSSQGGIAEAFF.

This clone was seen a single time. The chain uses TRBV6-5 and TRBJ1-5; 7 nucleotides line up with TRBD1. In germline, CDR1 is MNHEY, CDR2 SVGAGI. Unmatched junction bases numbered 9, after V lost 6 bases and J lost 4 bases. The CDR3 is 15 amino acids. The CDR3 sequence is CASSKDRTNNQPQHF. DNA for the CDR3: TGTGCCAGCAGCAAGGACAGGACGAATAATCAGCCCCAGCATTTT.

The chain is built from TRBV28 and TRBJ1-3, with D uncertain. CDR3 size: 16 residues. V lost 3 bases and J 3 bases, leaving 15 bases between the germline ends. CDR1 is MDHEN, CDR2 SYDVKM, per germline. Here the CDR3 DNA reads TGTGCCAGCAGTTTTGGGTCGGTAGGAGGTGGAAACACCATATATTTT. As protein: CASSFGSVGGGNTIYF. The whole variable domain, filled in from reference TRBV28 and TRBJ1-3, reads DVKVTQSSRYLVKRTGEKVFLECVQDMDHENMFWYRQDPGLGLRLIYFSYDVKMKEKGDIPEGYSVSREKKERFSLILESASTNQTSMYLCASSFGSVGGGNTIYFGEGSWLTVV.

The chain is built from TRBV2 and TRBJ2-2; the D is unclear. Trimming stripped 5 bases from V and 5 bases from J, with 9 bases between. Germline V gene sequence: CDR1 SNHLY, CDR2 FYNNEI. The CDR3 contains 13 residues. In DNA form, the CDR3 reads TGTGCCAGCAGTCTGGTAGCAACCGGGGAGCTGTTTTTT. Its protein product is CASSLVATGELFF.